This TCR beta chain appears in the sequencing data of a study of TIL therapy for anti-PD-1-resistant metastatic lung cancer. Study conclusions and caveats: This highly selected cohort may not generalize to typical lung cancer patients. Compared with baseline intratumoral T cells, expanded TIL cultures were more clonal and less diverse (around 6% vs 30%).

Stated time point: pre-treatment sample, taken before nivolumab and TIL therapy. Most excised metastases sampled were pleural nodules or supraclavicular lymph nodes. Progressing patients received lymphodepletion, expanded TIL infusion and IL-2. This clone was detected a few times. Its antigen is not known. This CDR3 contains 16 residues. The V gene's germline CDR1 is SNHLY and CDR2 FYNNEI. The V gene end was trimmed by 5 bases and the J gene end by 3 bases; junction bases not matched to a gene: 6. Sequencing used immunoSEQ v3. Clones were read by immunoSEQ multiplex PCR, and TCRdb kept only the in-frame ones, dropping some. Of around 6,000 clones listed, roughly 60% are singletons.

Sequenced material: tumor tissue, taken at baseline. V usage is TRBV2 and J usage is TRBJ2-3; 12 bases align to TRBD2. The clonotype was recovered from a person aged 30 to 80 with non-small cell lung cancer. CDR3 sequence: CASSYGLAGLTDTQYF. DNA of the CDR3: TGTGCCAGCAGTTACGGACTAGCGGGGCTAACAGATACGCAGTATTTT.